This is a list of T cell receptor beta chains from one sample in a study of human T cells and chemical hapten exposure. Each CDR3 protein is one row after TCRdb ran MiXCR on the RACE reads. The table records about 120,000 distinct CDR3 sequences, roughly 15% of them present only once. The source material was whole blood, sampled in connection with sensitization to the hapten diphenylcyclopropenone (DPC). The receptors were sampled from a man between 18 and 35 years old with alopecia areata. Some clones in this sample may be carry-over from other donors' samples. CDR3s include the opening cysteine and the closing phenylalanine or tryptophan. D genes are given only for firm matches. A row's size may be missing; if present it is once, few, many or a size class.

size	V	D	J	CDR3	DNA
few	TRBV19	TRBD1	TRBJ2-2	CASTWTGNTGELFF	TGTGCCAGTACGTGGACAGGGAACACCGGGGAGCTGTTTTTT
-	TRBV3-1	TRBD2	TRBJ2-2	CASSRASGGELFF	TGTGCCAGCAGCCGGGCTAGCGGCGGGGAGCTGTTTTTT
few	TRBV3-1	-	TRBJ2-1	CASSQVYSVYNEQFF	TGTGCCAGCAGCCAAGTATACAGTGTCTACAATGAGCAGTTCTTC
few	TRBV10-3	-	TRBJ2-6	CAISPRADETGANVLTF	TGTGCCATCAGTCCAAGGGCGGATGAGACTGGGGCCAACGTCCTGACTTTC
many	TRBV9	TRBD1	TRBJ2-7	CASSPRTGLGDEQYF	TGTGCCAGCAGCCCACGGACAGGCTTGGGGGACGAGCAGTACTTC
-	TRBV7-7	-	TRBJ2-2	CASSSQSTGELFF	TGTGCCAGCAGCTCGCAATCGACCGGGGAGCTGTTTTTT
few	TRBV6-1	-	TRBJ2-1	CASSKMYNEQFF	TGTGCCAGCAGTAAGATGTACAATGAGCAGTTCTTC
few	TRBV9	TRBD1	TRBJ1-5	CASSAGTGNQPQHF	TGTGCCAGCAGCGCAGGGACAGGGAATCAGCCCCAGCATTTT
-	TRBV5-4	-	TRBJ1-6	CASSLPRLGNSPLHF	TGTGCCAGCAGCTTGCCGAGGCTTGGTAATTCACCCCTCCACTTT
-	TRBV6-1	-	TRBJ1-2	CASSERQTPRANYGYTF	TGTGCCAGCAGTGAAAGACAGACACCGCGCGCTAACTATGGCTACACCTTC
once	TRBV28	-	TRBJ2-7	CASSLSAIEQYF	TGTGCCAGCAGTTTATCCGCCATTGAGCAGTACTTC
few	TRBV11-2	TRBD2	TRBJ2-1	CASSLEGSFGGNEQFF	TGTGCCAGCAGCTTAGAGGGTTCTTTCGGGGGGAATGAGCAGTTCTTC
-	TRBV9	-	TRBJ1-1	CASSVLRQRNTEAFF	TGTGCCAGCAGCGTATTGAGACAGAGAAACACTGAAGCTTTCTTT
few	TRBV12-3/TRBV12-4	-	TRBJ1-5	CASSFRRQPQHF	TGTGCCAGCAGTTTTCGTCGACAGCCCCAGCATTTT